The T cell receptor beta chain under discussion was sequenced for a study of cytomegalovirus exposure and HLA in healthy donors. Study-level results: Most TCR sequences were seen very rarely across donors, but some public TCRs occurred in many. The authors listed 164 TCR beta chains as cytomegalovirus-associated. In the approximately 120 validation repertoires, a later analysis found that first-cohort TCR clusters tended to co-occur.

Sequencing was performed with immunoSEQ multiplex PCR; in TCRdb, only in-frame clones are kept and a portion is missing. The sample carries approximately 180,000 clones, around 88% recorded once. About this clone itself: Its antigen is not known.

Trimming took 2 bases from V and 5 from J; bases not matched to a gene: 5. The CDR3 length is 15 residues. From germline, CDR1 is SGHRS and CDR2 YFSETQ. The sequenced material came from PBMCs. This receptor was taken from a woman aged 18-29 years in good health and CMV-seronegative. This chain uses TRBV5-1 with TRBJ2-2; 8 bases are shared with TRBD1. In DNA form, the CDR3 reads TGCGCCAGCAGCTTTCAGGGGGCCGGAACCGGGGAGCTGTTTTTT. Translated, it gives CASSFQGAGTGELFF. Full variable domain (remainder filled in from reference TRBV5-1 and TRBJ2-2): KAGVTQTPRYLIKTRGQQVTLSCSPISGHRSVSWYQQTPGQGLQFLFEYFSETQRNKGNFPGRFSGRQFSNSRSEMNVSTLELGDSALYLCASSFQGAGTGELFFGEGSRLTVL.